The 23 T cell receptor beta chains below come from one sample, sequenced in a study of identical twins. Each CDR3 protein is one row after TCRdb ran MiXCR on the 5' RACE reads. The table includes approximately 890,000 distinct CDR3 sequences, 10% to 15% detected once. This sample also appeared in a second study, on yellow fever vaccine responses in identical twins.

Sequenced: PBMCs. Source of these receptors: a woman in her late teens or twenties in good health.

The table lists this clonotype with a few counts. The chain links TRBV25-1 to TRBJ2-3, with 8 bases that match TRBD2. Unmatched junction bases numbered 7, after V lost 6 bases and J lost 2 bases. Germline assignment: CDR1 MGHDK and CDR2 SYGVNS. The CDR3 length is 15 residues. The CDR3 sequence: CASSPGLDSTDTQYF. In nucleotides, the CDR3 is TGTGCCAGCAGCCCGGGACTAGATTCCACAGATACGCAGTATTTT.

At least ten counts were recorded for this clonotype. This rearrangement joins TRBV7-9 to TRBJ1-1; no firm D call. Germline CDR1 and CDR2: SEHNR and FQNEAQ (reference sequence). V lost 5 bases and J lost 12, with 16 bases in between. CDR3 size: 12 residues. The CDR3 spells CASSRPLQETFF. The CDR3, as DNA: TGTGCCAGCAGCCGTCCCTTGCAGGAAACTTTCTTT. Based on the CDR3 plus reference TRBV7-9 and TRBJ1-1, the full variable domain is DTGVSQNPRHKITKRGQNVTFRCDPISEHNRLYWYRQTLGQGPEFLTYFQNEAQLEKSRLLSDRFSAERPKGSFSTLEIQRTEQGDSAMYLCASSRPLQETFFGQGTRLTVV.

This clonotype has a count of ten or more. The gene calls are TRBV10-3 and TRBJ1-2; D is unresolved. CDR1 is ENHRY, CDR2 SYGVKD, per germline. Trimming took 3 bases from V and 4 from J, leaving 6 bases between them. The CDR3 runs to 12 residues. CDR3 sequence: CAISENSYGYTF. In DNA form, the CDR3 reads TGTGCCATCAGTGAAAATAGCTATGGCTACACCTTC.

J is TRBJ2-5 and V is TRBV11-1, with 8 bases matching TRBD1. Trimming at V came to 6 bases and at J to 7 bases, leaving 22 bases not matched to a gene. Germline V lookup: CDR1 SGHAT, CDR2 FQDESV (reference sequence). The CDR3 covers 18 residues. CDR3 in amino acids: CASRSSTGTGELGMTQYF. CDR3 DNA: TGTGCCAGCAGATCCTCGACCGGGACAGGAGAACTCGGGATGACCCAGTACTTC.

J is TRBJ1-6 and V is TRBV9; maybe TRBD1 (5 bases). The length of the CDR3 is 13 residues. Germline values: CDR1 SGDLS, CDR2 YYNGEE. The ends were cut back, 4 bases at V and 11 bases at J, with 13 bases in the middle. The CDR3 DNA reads TGTGCCAGCAGCCCCTCGGAGGGGCCACCCCTCCACTTT. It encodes CASSPSEGPPLHF.

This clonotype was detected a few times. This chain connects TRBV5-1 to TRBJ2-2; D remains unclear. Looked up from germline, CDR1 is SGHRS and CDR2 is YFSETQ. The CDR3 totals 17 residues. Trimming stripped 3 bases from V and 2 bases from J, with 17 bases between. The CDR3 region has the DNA TGCGCCAGCAGCTACGGCACCATCGTGAGCAACACCGGGGAGCTGTTTTTT. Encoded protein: CASSYGTIVSNTGELFF.

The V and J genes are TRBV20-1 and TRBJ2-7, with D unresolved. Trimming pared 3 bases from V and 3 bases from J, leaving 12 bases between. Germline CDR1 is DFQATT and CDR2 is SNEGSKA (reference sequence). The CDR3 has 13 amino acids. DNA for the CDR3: TGCAGTGCTAGGTCGCTAGTAGGCTACGAGCAGTACGTC. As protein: CSARSLVGYEQYV.

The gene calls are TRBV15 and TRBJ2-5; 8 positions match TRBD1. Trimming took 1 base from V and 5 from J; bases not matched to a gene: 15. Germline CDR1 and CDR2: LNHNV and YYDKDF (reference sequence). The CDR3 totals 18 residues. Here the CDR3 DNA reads TGTGCCACCAGCAGAGTAGACATTGGACAGGGTCGACGGGAGACCCAGTACTTC. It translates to CATSRVDIGQGRRETQYF.

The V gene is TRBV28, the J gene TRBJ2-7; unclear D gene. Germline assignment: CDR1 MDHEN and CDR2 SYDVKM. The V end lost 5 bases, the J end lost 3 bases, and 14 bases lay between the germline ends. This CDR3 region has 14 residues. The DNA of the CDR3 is TGTGCCAGCAGTACACGGACGGATTACTACGAGCAGTACGTC. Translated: CASSTRTDYYEQYV.

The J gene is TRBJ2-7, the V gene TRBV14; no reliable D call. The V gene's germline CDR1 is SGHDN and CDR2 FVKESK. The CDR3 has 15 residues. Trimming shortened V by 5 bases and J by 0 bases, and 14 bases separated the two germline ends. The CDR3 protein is CASSDTLISSYEQYF. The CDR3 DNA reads TGTGCCAGCAGCGACACGCTGATAAGCTCCTACGAGCAGTACTTC.

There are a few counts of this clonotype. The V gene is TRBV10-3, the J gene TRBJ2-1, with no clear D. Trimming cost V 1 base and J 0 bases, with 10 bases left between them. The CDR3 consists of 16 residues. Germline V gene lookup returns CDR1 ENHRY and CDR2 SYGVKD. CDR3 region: CAISEFVAGSYNEQFF. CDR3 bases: TGTGCCATCAGTGAGTTCGTGGCTGGCTCCTACAATGAGCAGTTCTTC.

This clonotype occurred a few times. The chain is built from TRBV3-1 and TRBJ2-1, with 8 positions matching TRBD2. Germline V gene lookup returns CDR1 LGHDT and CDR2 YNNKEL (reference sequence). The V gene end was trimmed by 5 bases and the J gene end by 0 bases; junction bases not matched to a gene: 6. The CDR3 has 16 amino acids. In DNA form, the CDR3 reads TGTGCCAGCAGCGAGAGTAGCGGGACCTCCTACAATGAGCAGTTCTTC. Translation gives CASSESSGTSYNEQFF.

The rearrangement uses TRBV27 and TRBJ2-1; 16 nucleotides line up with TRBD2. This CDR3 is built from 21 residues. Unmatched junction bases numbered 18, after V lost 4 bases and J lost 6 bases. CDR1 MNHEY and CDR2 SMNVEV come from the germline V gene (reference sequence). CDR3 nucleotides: TGTGCCAGCAGTTCATCCACCGGGACTAGCGGGAGGGCCGGTTTGTTCAATGAGCAGTTCTTC. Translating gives CASSSSTGTSGRAGLFNEQFF.

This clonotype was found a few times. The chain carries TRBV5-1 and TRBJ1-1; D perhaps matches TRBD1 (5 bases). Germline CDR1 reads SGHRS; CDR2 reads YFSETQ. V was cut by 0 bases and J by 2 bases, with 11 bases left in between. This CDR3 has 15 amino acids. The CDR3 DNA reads TGCGCCAGCAGCTTGGATCTACAGGAAAACACTGAAGCTTTCTTT. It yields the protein CASSLDLQENTEAFF.

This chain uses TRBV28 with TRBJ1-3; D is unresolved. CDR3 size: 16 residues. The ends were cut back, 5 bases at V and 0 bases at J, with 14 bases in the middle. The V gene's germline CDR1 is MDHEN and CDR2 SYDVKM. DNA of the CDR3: TGTGCCAGCAGTGAAAGAGCCGACATCTCTGGAAACACCATATATTTT. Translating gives CASSERADISGNTIYF.

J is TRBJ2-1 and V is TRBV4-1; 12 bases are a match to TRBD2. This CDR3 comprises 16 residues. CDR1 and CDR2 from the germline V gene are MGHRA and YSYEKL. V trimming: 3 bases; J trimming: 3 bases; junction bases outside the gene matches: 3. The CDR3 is CASSHLAGGFYNEQFF. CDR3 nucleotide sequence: TGCGCCAGCAGCCACCTAGCGGGGGGGTTCTACAATGAGCAGTTCTTC.

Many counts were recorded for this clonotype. The CDR3 DNA sequence: TGTGCCAGCAGCTTAGATCAGGGGCGGGACTACGAGCAGTACTTC. The encoded protein is CASSLDQGRDYEQYF. The genes are TRBV7-6 and TRBJ2-7, with D perhaps given as TRBD1 or TRBD2 (6 bases each). The CDR3 totals 15 residues. V lost 1 base, J lost 3 bases, and 13 bases lay in between. Germline V gene sequence: CDR1 SGHVS, CDR2 FNYEAQ.

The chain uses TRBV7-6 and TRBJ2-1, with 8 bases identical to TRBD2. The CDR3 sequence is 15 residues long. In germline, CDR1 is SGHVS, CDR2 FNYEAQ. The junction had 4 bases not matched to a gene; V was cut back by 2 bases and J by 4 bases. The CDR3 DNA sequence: TGTGCCAGCAGCTTAAGCGGGAGTCGGTACAATGAGCAGTTCTTC. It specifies CASSLSGSRYNEQFF.

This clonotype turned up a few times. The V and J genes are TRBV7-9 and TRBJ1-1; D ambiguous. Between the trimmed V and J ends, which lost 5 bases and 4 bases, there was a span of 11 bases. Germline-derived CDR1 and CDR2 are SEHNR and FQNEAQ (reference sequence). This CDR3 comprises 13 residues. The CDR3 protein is CASSQKDPTEAFF. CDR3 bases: TGTGCCAGCAGCCAGAAGGACCCCACTGAAGCTTTCTTT.

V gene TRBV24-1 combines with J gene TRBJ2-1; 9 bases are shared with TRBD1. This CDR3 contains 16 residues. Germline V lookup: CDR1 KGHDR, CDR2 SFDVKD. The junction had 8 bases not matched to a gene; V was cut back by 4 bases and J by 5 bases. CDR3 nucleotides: TGTGCCACCAGTGACCCGACAGGGGGACTGAACAATGAGCAGTTCTTC. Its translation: CATSDPTGGLNNEQFF.

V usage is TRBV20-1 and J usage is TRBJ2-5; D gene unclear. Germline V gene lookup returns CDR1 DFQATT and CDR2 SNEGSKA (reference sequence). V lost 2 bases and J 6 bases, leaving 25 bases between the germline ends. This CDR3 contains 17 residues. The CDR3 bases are TGCAGTGCTAGAAAGAGATCGGACGGTCCACGATTGAAGACCCAGTACTTC. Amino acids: CSARKRSDGPRLKTQYF.

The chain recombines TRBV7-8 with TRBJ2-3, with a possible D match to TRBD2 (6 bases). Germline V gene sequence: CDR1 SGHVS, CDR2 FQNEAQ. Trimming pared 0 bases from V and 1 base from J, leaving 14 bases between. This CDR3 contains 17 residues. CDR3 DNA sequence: TGTGCCAGCAGCTTAGCGGCGGGGTCGGCCCGCACAGATACGCAGTATTTT. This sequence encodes CASSLAAGSARTDTQYF.

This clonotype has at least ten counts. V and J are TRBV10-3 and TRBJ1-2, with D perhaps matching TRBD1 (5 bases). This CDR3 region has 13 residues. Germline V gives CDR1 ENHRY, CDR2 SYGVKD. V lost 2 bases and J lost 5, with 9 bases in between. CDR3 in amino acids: CAISEVREYGYTF. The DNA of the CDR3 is TGTGCCATCAGTGAGGTCAGGGAGTATGGCTACACCTTC.